In its sample, the clone carrying this T cell receptor (beta chain) was seen many times. The antigen is not known. V was trimmed by 1 base and J by 5 bases, leaving 12 bases between them. There are 15 residues in the CDR3. The sample is drawn from a study of T cells after yellow fever vaccination. The study's findings and limits: FACS-sorted repertoires could harbor abundant contaminating bulk-population clonotypes. The secondary response was weaker, and its peak arrived faster, on day 5 versus 15. Detected again after the booster were most primary-vaccination clones, at 96% CD4 and approximately 90% CD8.

TCRdb re-called the 5' RACE reads with MiXCR, one entry per CDR3 protein. This table holds some 250,000 distinct CDR3 sequences, more than 3.5% found once. The rearrangement joins TRBV12-3 or TRBV12-4 to TRBJ1-5; D is unclear. This receptor was taken from a man aged 18 to 29 who received the YFV17D yellow fever vaccine. The sequencing here drew on PBMCs, taken 15 days after the yellow fever booster vaccination. CDR3 DNA sequence: TGTGCCAGCAGTTTAGAAGGGTTGAAGGATCAGCCCCAGCATTTT. Encoded protein: CASSLEGLKDQPQHF.